Listed below are T cell receptor beta chains from one sample, sequenced in a study of breast tumors, draining lymph nodes, adjacent tissues. One entry per CDR3 protein, called by TCRdb with MiXCR from the multiplex PCR reads. The sample holds about 230,000 distinct CDR3 sequences, roughly 30% seen once. The specimen was axillary lymph node tissue. Source of these receptors: a female donor with breast cancer. Some clones in this sample may be carry-over from other donors' samples. The CDR3 runs from the conserved cysteine through the conserved F or W. Not every row has a clone size; where given, it reads once, few, many or a size class.

V gene	clone size	CDR3 protein
TRBV6-6	few	CASSPRQGSTDEQFF
TRBV20-1	many	CSARSWTSHNEQFF
TRBV4-2	many	CASGIPEQFF
TRBV19	many	CASSILQGGNQPQHF
TRBV11-2	many	CASSLGIEQFF
TRBV19	many	CASKGLAGQETQYF
TRBV7-8	many	CASSVQGEVYGYTF
TRBV19	-	CASSPTGVGELFF
TRBV14	-	CGSSQTGISAFF
TRBV28	many	CASSSRTGSTDTQYF
TRBV20-1	-	CSARDRREKLFF
TRBV5-4	-	CASSLDLLDSPLRF
TRBV4-3	many	CASSQDPGLAAAAGELFF
TRBV6-2/TRBV6-3	-	CASRPSQGNQPQHF
TRBV5-8	many	CASSLLARGGTQYF
TRBV6-2/TRBV6-3	many	CASSYIFPRANIYEQYF
TRBV6-2/TRBV6-3	-	CASTTTSSFGETQYF
TRBV14	-	CASSQDLLGTGSATDTQYF
TRBV5-1	many	CASGILPRPADTQYF
TRBV7-8	few	CASSLDGGNTEAFF
TRBV20-1	many	CSATGLAYNEQFF
TRBV6-1	many	CASSQREGTYEQYF
TRBV20-1	-	CSASSLSDFYGYTF
TRBV20-1	-	CSANLAGKNNEQFF
TRBV4-2	many	CASASQGPGTDTQYF
TRBV2	many	CASSERGETQYF
TRBV9	-	CAGSVASGSTGTQYF
TRBV12-3/TRBV12-4	many	CASSLAGYETQYF
TRBV29-1	-	CSVSGQPNEKMFF
TRBV7-2	many	CASSLALGNTGELFF
TRBV11-2	-	CASSTNRLQHF
TRBV7-8	-	CASSSAVMGQGGTEAFF
TRBV20-1	many	CSARGELVYEQYF
TRBV19	few	CASHHGYTEAFF
TRBV9	-	CASSPTGSSGDTIYF
TRBV5-5	many	CASTSTPGTSSYEQYF
TRBV30	many	CAWSSEGGRYF
TRBV5-6	-	CASSLNRGQGEKLFF
TRBV20-1	-	CSASSDRANIYNEQFF
TRBV27	few	CASSLTPPNEQFF
TRBV11-3	once	CASSLRGGASYNEQFF
TRBV27	many	CASKPPSSGANVLTF